These 19 T cell receptor beta chains share one sample of origin, sequenced in a study of T cell responses to AZD1222 COVID-19 vaccine. The table came from immunoSEQ multiplex PCR; TCRdb's copy has only in-frame clones and leaves some out. In the table there are 130,000 or so clones, 90% to 95% of which are singletons. Sequencing was performed on peripheral blood, taken 28 days after the second AZD1222 dose. Source of these receptors: an adult who received the AZD1222 COVID-19 vaccine.

The chain employs TRBV27 and TRBJ2-1, with 8 bases fitting TRBD2. Germline V gives CDR1 MNHEY, CDR2 SMNVEV (reference sequence). This CDR3 is built from 15 residues. Trimming cost V 2 bases and J 3 bases; bases outside gene matches: 3. This chain's CDR3 is CASSLSGRGYNEQFF. CDR3 bases: TGTGCCAGCAGTTTAAGCGGGAGAGGCTACAATGAGCAGTTCTTC.

V and J are TRBV12-5 and TRBJ1-1; a possible D gene is TRBD1 (6 bases). V lost 3 bases and J lost 0, with 17 bases in between. The CDR3 loop spans 17 amino acids. Germline V gene data show CDR1 as LGHNT and CDR2 as FRNRAP. The CDR3 loop is CASGFAAGAGLNTEAFF. Written as DNA, the CDR3 is TGTGCTAGTGGTTTTGCGGCAGGGGCGGGTCTGAACACTGAAGCTTTCTTT. The full variable domain, rest sourced from reference TRBV12-5 and TRBJ1-1, is DARVTQTPRHKVTEMGQEVTMRCQPILGHNTVFWYRQTMMQGLELLAYFRNRAPLDDSGMPKDRFSAEMPDATLATLKIQPSEPRDSAVYFCASGFAAGAGLNTEAFFGQGTRLTVV.

The gene calls are TRBV6-5 and TRBJ2-1; D is possibly TRBD2 (6 bases). Trimming took off 4 bases at V and 12 bases at J, with 19 bases between the two ends. Per the germline V gene, CDR1 is MNHEY and CDR2 is SVGAGI. The CDR3 length is 14 residues. In DNA, the CDR3 is TGTGCCAGCAGTTGGTCCGGGACTTTTACTTTGCAGTTCTTC. This sequence encodes CASSWSGTFTLQFF.

The gene calls are TRBV15 and TRBJ1-4; D gene ambiguous. Trimming removed 6 bases at V and 5 bases at J, with 10 bases between. Germline assignment: CDR1 LNHNV and CDR2 YYDKDF (reference sequence). CDR3 length: 13 amino acids. Written as DNA, the CDR3 is TGTGCCACCAGTAACTTAGCCAATGAAAAACTGTTTTTT. This translates into CATSNLANEKLFF.

The rearrangement links TRBV5-5 to TRBJ1-1; no definite D call. Germline CDR1 and CDR2: SGHKS and YYEKEE (reference sequence). Trimming removed 6 bases from V and 1 base from J, with 10 bases in between. The CDR3 runs to 13 residues. The CDR3, as DNA: TGTGCCAGCACCGCGCGGGAGAACACTGAAGCTTTCTTT. It codes for CASTARENTEAFF.

This sequence joins TRBV5-8 and TRBJ2-5, with TRBD1 identical over 7 bases. CDR3 length: 15 amino acids. The germline gives CDR1 SGHTS, CDR2 YDEGEE. V shed 0 bases and J 5 bases; nucleotides not matched to a gene: 7. The CDR3 DNA is TGTGCCAGCAGCTTGGAGGGGACAGTTGGTGAGACCCAGTACTTC. Translation gives CASSLEGTVGETQYF.

For the CDR3, the DNA is TGTGCCAGCAGTCTAGCGGGGGGACCTGGTTACGAGCAGTACTTC. Translation: CASSLAGGPGYEQYF. V usage is TRBV7-2 and J usage is TRBJ2-7, with TRBD2 matching over 11 bases. V lost 6 bases, J lost 4 bases, and 8 bases stayed unmatched. The CDR3 has 15 amino acids. Germline values: CDR1 SGHTA, CDR2 FQGNSA. Drawing the rest from reference TRBV7-2 and TRBJ2-7, the complete variable domain is GAGVSQSPSNKVTEKGKDVELRCDPISGHTALYWYRQSLGQGLEFLIYFQGNSAPDKSGLPSDRFSAERTGGSVSTLTIQRTQQEDSAVYLCASSLAGGPGYEQYFGPGTRLTVT.

The CDR3 DNA reads as TGTGCCAGCAGCCGACAGGGGGATCTCGAGCAGTACTTC. Translation: CASSRQGDLEQYF. The chain couples TRBV3-1 (or the pseudogene TRBV3-2) to TRBJ2-7; 9 positions match TRBD1. The CDR3 length is 13 residues. J was trimmed by 6 bases and V by 4 bases; bases with no gene match: 4. Germline values: CDR1 LGHDT, CDR2 YNNKEL (reference sequence).

The chain couples TRBV5-6 to TRBJ1-6; no definite D call. Deletions cut 6 bases from V and 0 bases from J, with 10 bases between. This CDR3 contains 15 residues. Per germline, CDR1 SGHDT and CDR2 YYEEEE. This CDR3 is CASNSRGSYNSPLHF. CDR3 bases: TGTGCCAGCAACAGTCGGGGCTCCTATAATTCACCCCTCCACTTT.

The chain uses TRBV5-4 and TRBJ2-2; D not certain. The CDR3 is made up of 14 amino acids. Looked up from germline, CDR1 is SGHNT and CDR2 is YYREEE (reference sequence). Trimming removed 3 bases from V and 0 bases from J, with 6 bases in between. CDR3 nucleotides: TGTGCCAGCAGCTGGGATGCGAACACCGGGGAGCTGTTTTTT. Encoded protein: CASSWDANTGELFF.

J is TRBJ1-1 and V is TRBV10-3; D not resolved. V was trimmed by 7 bases and J by 6 bases, leaving 12 bases between them. Germline values: CDR1 ENHRY, CDR2 SYGVKD. This CDR3 contains 12 residues. CDR3 in DNA: TGTGCCATCAAACTGACACAGTCTGAAGCTTTCTTT. Encoded protein: CAIKLTQSEAFF.

This chain uses TRBV28 with TRBJ1-6; D not certain. V gave up 3 bases and J gave up 10 bases, with 16 bases separating them. Germline loops: CDR1 MDHEN, CDR2 SYDVKM. This CDR3 comprises 15 residues. For the CDR3, the DNA is TGTGCCAGCAGTTTGGGCCACTTGAAGGGCTCACCCCTCCACTTT. It translates to CASSLGHLKGSPLHF. Full variable domain (remainder filled in from reference TRBV28 and TRBJ1-6): DVKVTQSSRYLVKRTGEKVFLECVQDMDHENMFWYRQDPGLGLRLIYFSYDVKMKEKGDIPEGYSVSREKKERFSLILESASTNQTSMYLCASSLGHLKGSPLHFGNGTRLTVT.

The gene calls are TRBV20-1 and TRBJ1-2; possible D gene TRBD1, 6 bases. CDR3 length: 13 amino acids. Deletions cut 3 bases from V and 3 bases from J, with 11 bases between. CDR1 is DFQATT and CDR2 is SNEGSKA in the germline V gene (reference sequence). CDR3 coding DNA: TGCAGTGCTAGTCGCGGGACACACTATGGCTACACCTTC. Translation gives CSASRGTHYGYTF.

With regard to this clone: One junction end disagrees with the germline gene, perhaps due to a read error. This chain uses TRBV5-6 with TRBJ2-5; D gene uncertain. Per germline, CDR1 SGHDT and CDR2 YYEEEE. The length of the CDR3 is 14 residues. The CDR3 DNA is TGTGCCAGCAGCTCTCCCCCGGCCAGAAACCCGGTCCACTTC. It translates to CASSSPPARNPVHF.

The V and J genes are TRBV6-5 and TRBJ1-1; 12 bases match TRBD1. The CDR3 runs to 13 residues. Germline loops: CDR1 MNHEY, CDR2 SVGAGI. The ends lost 6 bases at V and 11 bases at J; junction bases unmatched: 7. The CDR3 nucleotides are TGTGCCAGCAGACCCGGGACAGGGGGCCTGGCTTTCTTT. The encoded protein is CASRPGTGGLAFF.

The chain carries TRBV19 and TRBJ2-5, with D perhaps TRBD2 (6 bases). The CDR3 length is 14 residues. Per the germline V gene, CDR1 is LNHDA and CDR2 is SQIVND (reference sequence). V lost 6 bases and J 1 base, leaving 12 bases between the germline ends. This CDR3 is CASRTPGLQETQYF. As DNA, the CDR3 is TGTGCCAGTAGGACACCGGGACTCCAAGAGACCCAGTACTTC.

The genes are TRBV7-9 and TRBJ1-4, with TRBD1 matching over 8 bases. CDR1 is SEHNR and CDR2 is FQNEAQ in the germline V gene (reference sequence). Trimming removed 5 bases from V and 10 bases from J; junction bases left unmatched: 15. The CDR3 has 16 residues. The CDR3 sequence: CASSGGQGTRGGKLFF. The CDR3 nucleotides read TGTGCCAGCAGCGGCGGACAGGGAACCCGAGGGGGAAAACTGTTTTTT.

This rearrangement joins TRBV11-2 to TRBJ1-6, with 7 bases aligning to TRBD1. Trimming took 4 bases from V and 0 from J; bases not matched to a gene: 9. The CDR3 contains 18 residues. Germline V CDR1 and CDR2: SGHAT, FQNNGV. CDR3 sequence reads: CASSSLRDRDSYNSPLHF. The CDR3 bases are TGTGCCAGCAGCTCGCTTCGGGACAGAGACTCCTATAATTCACCCCTCCACTTT.

This clone occurred a few times. This rearrangement joins TRBV5-4 to TRBJ2-7, with TRBD2 identical over 7 bases. The V and J ends lost 3 bases and 7 bases, in that order; junction bases with no gene match: 13. Germline values: CDR1 SGHNT, CDR2 YYREEE (reference sequence). The CDR3 has 15 residues. CDR3 sequence: CASSSLVPWGGEQYF. CDR3 nucleotides: TGTGCCAGCAGCTCCCTGGTCCCGTGGGGGGGGGAGCAGTACTTC.